The 12 T cell receptor beta chains listed next were all sequenced from one sample in a study of blood T cells in healthy people across ages. For the second PCR, which ran for roughly 6 to 11 cycles, a sample-barcoded 5' primer and a J-beta primer mix were used. TCRdb recomputed calls from the 5' RACE reads with MiXCR, one row per CDR3 protein. This sample has 1.5 million to 2 million distinct CDR3 sequences, with 28% found just once. Sequencing was carried out using blood. Receptor source: a young woman in good health.

V and J are TRBV7-9 and TRBJ2-5, with D tentatively TRBD2 (7 bases). TRBJ2-7 matches the DNA end more closely, so the J call is doubtful. The CDR3 contains 14 residues. Germline CDR1 SEHNR, CDR2 FQNEAQ (reference sequence). The CDR3 DNA sequence: TGTGCCAGCATCTCCTTGGGGGCGGGAGTCGAGCAGTACTTC. Protein sequence: CASISLGAGVEQYF.

The rearrangement uses TRBV20-1 and TRBJ1-2; possibly TRBD1 for D (6 bases). Germline CDR1 DFQATT, CDR2 SNEGSKA (reference sequence). Trimming removed 6 bases from V and 0 bases from J, with 11 bases in between. The CDR3 sequence is 13 residues long. CDR3 in DNA: TGCAGTGCCTGGACAGAAGCTAACTATGGCTACACCTTC. This sequence encodes CSAWTEANYGYTF.

The chain has TRBV7-2 and TRBJ2-3; no clear D. Germline V CDR1 and CDR2: SGHTA, FQGNSA. V was pared by 1 base and J by 3 bases, with 11 bases between. The CDR3 is 15 residues long. The chain's CDR3 is CASSLGPIGTDTQYF. DNA for the CDR3: TGTGCCAGCAGCTTAGGGCCGATCGGGACAGATACGCAGTATTTT.

This clonotype has just a few counts. The gene calls are TRBV10-2 and TRBJ1-1; TRBD1 is a possible D gene (6 bases). Trimming took off 7 bases at V and 1 base at J, with 10 bases between the two ends. The germline gives CDR1 WSHSY, CDR2 SAAADI. CDR3 size: 13 residues. The CDR3, as DNA: TGCGCCAGCATGTTACAGGGGAACACTGAAGCTTTCTTT. It codes for CASMLQGNTEAFF.

This clonotype appeared many times. The rearrangement links TRBV7-9 to TRBJ2-7; D unclear. The CDR3 consists of 13 residues. The germline V gene has CDR1 SEHNR and CDR2 FQNEAQ (reference sequence). V was trimmed by 0 bases and J by 6 bases, leaving 9 bases between them. CDR3 sequence: CASSLARMGEQYF. The CDR3 coding sequence is TGTGCCAGCAGCTTAGCCAGGATGGGCGAGCAGTACTTC.

The chain links TRBV20-1 to TRBJ2-7; possible D gene TRBD1, 5 bases. CDR1 DFQATT and CDR2 SNEGSKA come from the germline V gene (reference sequence). V dropped 1 base and J dropped 2 bases, with 21 bases sitting between them. This CDR3 has 17 amino acids. CDR3 bases: TGCAGTGCTAGAGGGGTGACTTCATGTAGGGGAACCTACGAGCAGTACTTC. Translating it yields CSARGVTSCRGTYEQYF.

On this clonotype itself: One base away lies a much larger clone, so this may be a sequencing read error. This chain's CDR3 is CAGSPGVSEQYF. The DNA for the CDR3 is TGTGCCGGCAGCCCCGGAGTTTCCGAGCAGTACTTC. The rearrangement uses TRBV6-5 and TRBJ2-7; no firm D call. From germline, CDR1 is MNHEY and CDR2 SVGAGI. The CDR3 spans 12 residues.

This clonotype was seen more than once but under ten times. This chain connects TRBV5-4 to TRBJ2-7; tentatively, D is TRBD2 (6 bases). With 4 bases removed from V and 2 bases from J, the gap between germline ends came to 13 bases. The CDR3 length is 14 residues. CDR1 SGHNT and CDR2 YYREEE come from the germline V gene (reference sequence). DNA of the CDR3: TGTGCCAGCAGCCCGGGGGACTCCCCCTACGAGCAGTACTTC. It is translated as CASSPGDSPYEQYF.

In its sample, this clonotype was seen a few times. The rearrangement links TRBV20-1 to TRBJ1-4, with 11 bases that match TRBD1. Per the germline V gene, CDR1 is DFQATT and CDR2 is SNEGSKA (reference sequence). CDR3 length: 16 residues. V lost 6 bases to trimming and J lost 0 bases; unmatched junction nucleotides: 6. CDR3 sequence reads: CSAGQGGLTTNEKLFF. The DNA of the CDR3 is TGCAGTGCGGGACAGGGGGGGTTGACAACTAATGAAAAACTGTTTTTT.

The V and J genes are TRBV20-1 and TRBJ1-6; no definite D call. Between the trimmed V and J ends, which lost 4 bases and 3 bases, there was a span of 13 bases. Germline assignment: CDR1 DFQATT and CDR2 SNEGSKA (reference sequence). CDR3 length equals 15 residues. The CDR3, as DNA: TGCAGTGCTATGTACAGTGGCCTCTATAATTCACCCCTCCACTTT. It encodes CSAMYSGLYNSPLHF.

The rearrangement links TRBV9 to TRBJ1-2; 7 nucleotides match TRBD1. V lost 3 bases, J lost 8 bases, and 25 bases stayed unmatched. The CDR3 spans 19 residues. Germline V gene sequence: CDR1 SGDLS, CDR2 YYNGEE. In nucleotides, the CDR3 is TGTGCCAGCAGCGAGGGGACAGCTATATTAAAGGGGGAGAAACTCGGCTACACCTTC. Translation: CASSEGTAILKGEKLGYTF.

The chain combines TRBV7-9 with TRBJ1-2; tentatively, D is TRBD1 (5 bases). This CDR3 has 12 residues. CDR1 and CDR2 from the germline V gene are SEHNR and FQNEAQ (reference sequence). V was trimmed by 4 bases and J by 7 bases, leaving 10 bases between them. This chain's CDR3 is CASSYRGIGYTF. Here the CDR3 DNA reads TGTGCCAGCAGCTACCGGGGCATTGGCTACACCTTC.